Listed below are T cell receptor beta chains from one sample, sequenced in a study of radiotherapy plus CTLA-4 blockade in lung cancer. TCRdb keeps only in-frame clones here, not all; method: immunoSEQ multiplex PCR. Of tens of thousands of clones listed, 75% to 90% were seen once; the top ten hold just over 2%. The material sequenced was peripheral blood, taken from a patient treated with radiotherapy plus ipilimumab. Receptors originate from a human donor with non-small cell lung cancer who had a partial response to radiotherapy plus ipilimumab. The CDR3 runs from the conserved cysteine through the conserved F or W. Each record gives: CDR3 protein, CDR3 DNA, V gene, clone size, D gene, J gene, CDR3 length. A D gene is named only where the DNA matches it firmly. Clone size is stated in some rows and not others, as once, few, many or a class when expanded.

CDR3: CAWSLGTGKLPDTQYF
DNA: TGTGCCTGGAGCCTCGGGACAGGGAAGTTACCAGATACGCAGTATTTT
V: TRBV30
size: -
D: TRBD1
J: TRBJ2-3
length: 16

CDR3: CASSLGNQPQHF
DNA: TGTGCCAGCAGTCTCGGCAATCAGCCCCAGCATTTT
V: TRBV6-5
size: -
D: -
J: TRBJ1-5
length: 12

CDR3: CASSPRPTGLAGANEQFF
DNA: TGTGCCAGCTCACCGCGCCCCACGGGACTAGCGGGAGCTAATGAGCAGTTCTTC
V: TRBV18
size: -
D: TRBD2
J: TRBJ2-1
length: 18

CDR3: CASSPYSDSPLHF
DNA: TGTGCCAGCAGTCCCTATTCCGATTCACCCCTCCACTTT
V: TRBV27
size: -
D: -
J: TRBJ1-6
length: 13

CDR3: CASSLEVRNTEAFF
DNA: TGTGCCAGCAGTCTAGAAGTCAGGAACACTGAAGCTTTCTTT
V: TRBV28
size: -
D: -
J: TRBJ1-1
length: 14

CDR3: CASSVEHLENIQYF
DNA: TGTGCCAGCAGTGTCGAGCATTTGGAAAACATTCAGTACTTC
V: TRBV6-1
size: -
D: -
J: TRBJ2-4
length: 14

CDR3: CASSPLAGGPHEQYF
DNA: TGTGCCAGCAGCCCGCTAGCGGGAGGGCCCCACGAGCAGTACTTC
V: TRBV9
size: -
D: TRBD2
J: TRBJ2-7
length: 15

CDR3: CSVVYPGGNQPQHF
DNA: TGCAGCGTTGTATACCCAGGGGGCAATCAGCCCCAGCATTTT
V: TRBV29-1
size: -
D: -
J: TRBJ1-5
length: 14

CDR3: CASSFPGRTPYEQYF
DNA: TGTGCCAGCAGTTTCCCCGGGAGAACACCCTACGAGCAGTACTTC
V: TRBV28
size: -
D: -
J: TRBJ2-7
length: 15

CDR3: CASSVVGGAGYGYTF
DNA: TGTGCCAGCAGCGTAGTTGGGGGCGCCGGCTATGGCTACACCTTC
V: TRBV9
size: -
D: -
J: TRBJ1-2
length: 15

CDR3: CAISALNTEAFF
DNA: TGTGCCATCAGTGCATTGAACACTGAAGCTTTCTTT
V: TRBV10-3
size: -
D: -
J: TRBJ1-1
length: 12

CDR3: CASSWETGSGYTF
DNA: TGTGCCAGCAGTTGGGAGACAGGGAGCGGCTACACCTTC
V: TRBV6-1
size: -
D: TRBD1
J: TRBJ1-2
length: 13

CDR3: CASSEGQGTEAFF
DNA: TGTGCCAGCAGCGAGGGACAGGGCACTGAAGCTTTCTTT
V: TRBV7-9
size: -
D: TRBD1
J: TRBJ1-1
length: 13

CDR3: CASSLAPPGHNYGYTF
DNA: TGTGCCAGCAGTTTAGCCCCTCCCGGACATAACTATGGCTACACCTTC
V: TRBV28
size: -
D: -
J: TRBJ1-2
length: 16

CDR3: CASSVVTGELFF
DNA: TGTGCCAGCAGCGTAGTAACCGGGGAGCTGTTTTTT
V: TRBV9
size: few
D: -
J: TRBJ2-2
length: 12

CDR3: CASSLEAGVGNTIYF
DNA: TGTGCCAGCAGCTTAGAGGCGGGCGTCGGAAACACCATATATTTT
V: TRBV7-9
size: -
D: -
J: TRBJ1-3
length: 15

CDR3: CASSQDFARGAGTDTQYF
DNA: TGTGCCAGCAGCCAAGATTTCGCACGGGGGGCTGGCACAGATACGCAGTATTTT
V: TRBV4-2
size: -
D: -
J: TRBJ2-3
length: 18

CDR3: CASSPTPAGGPNNEQFF
DNA: TGCGCCAGCAGCCCTACCCCAGCGGGAGGGCCGAACAATGAGCAGTTCTTC
V: TRBV4-1
size: -
D: TRBD2
J: TRBJ2-1
length: 17

CDR3: CASSFGQGPTSYNEQFF
DNA: TGTGCCAGCAGCTTCGGACAGGGACCTACTTCCTACAATGAGCAGTTCTTC
V: TRBV5-4
size: once
D: TRBD1
J: TRBJ2-1
length: 17

CDR3: CASTATGGPYNEQFF
DNA: TGTGCCAGCACTGCGACAGGGGGTCCCTACAATGAGCAGTTCTTC
V: TRBV2
size: -
D: TRBD1
J: TRBJ2-1
length: 15

CDR3: CASSHAGLSTQYF
DNA: TGTGCCAGCAGCCATGCGGGACTTTCCACGCAGTATTTT
V: TRBV14
size: -
D: -
J: TRBJ2-3
length: 13

CDR3: CASNIPGQGYRNEKLFF
DNA: TGTGCCAGTAATATTCCGGGACAGGGATACCGTAATGAAAAACTGTTTTTT
V: TRBV19
size: -
D: TRBD1
J: TRBJ1-4
length: 17

CDR3: CASSESTNGRGPRTDTQYF
DNA: TGCGCCAGCAGTGAGTCGACAAACGGGAGGGGACCACGTACAGATACGCAGTATTTT
V: TRBV10-1
size: once
D: TRBD2
J: TRBJ2-3
length: 19

CDR3: CASSIQQGATTNEKLFF
DNA: TGTGCCAGTAGTATACAACAGGGAGCTACAACTAATGAAAAACTGTTTTTT
V: TRBV19
size: -
D: -
J: TRBJ1-4
length: 17

CDR3: CASSTRGQGLNYGYTF
DNA: TGTGCCAGTAGCACTCGAGGGCAGGGGCTAAACTATGGCTACACCTTC
V: TRBV19
size: -
D: -
J: TRBJ1-2
length: 16

CDR3: CASSEGANTEAFF
DNA: TGTGCCAGCAGTGAAGGAGCGAACACTGAAGCTTTCTTT
V: TRBV6-5
size: -
D: -
J: TRBJ1-1
length: 13

CDR3: CASSQRLAGVEQYF
DNA: TGCGCCAGCAGCCAAAGACTAGCGGGAGTCGAGCAGTACTTC
V: TRBV4-1
size: -
D: TRBD2
J: TRBJ2-7
length: 14

CDR3: CASSQDRGLVTGELFF
DNA: TGCGCCAGCAGCCAAGATCGGGGGTTGGTCACCGGGGAGCTGTTTTTT
V: TRBV4-3
size: -
D: -
J: TRBJ2-2
length: 16

CDR3: CASSLDSTYNEQFF
DNA: TGTGCCAGCAGCTTGGACAGTACTTACAATGAGCAGTTCTTC
V: TRBV5-4
size: -
D: -
J: TRBJ2-1
length: 14

CDR3: CASSYSTGDTEAFF
DNA: TGTGCCAGCAGTTACTCGACAGGGGACACTGAAGCTTTCTTT
V: TRBV6-5
size: -
D: TRBD1
J: TRBJ1-1
length: 14

CDR3: CASSFTGTEADTQYF
DNA: TGCGCCAGCAGCTTCACCGGGACAGAGGCAGATACGCAGTATTTT
V: TRBV5-1
size: -
D: TRBD1
J: TRBJ2-3
length: 15

CDR3: CASQGDRGYNEQFF
DNA: TGTGCCAGTCAAGGGGACAGGGGGTACAATGAGCAGTTCTTC
V: TRBV6-1
size: once
D: TRBD1
J: TRBJ2-1
length: 14

CDR3: CASSLEGQGVSGELFF
DNA: TGTGCCAGCAGCTTAGAAGGACAGGGAGTCTCCGGGGAGCTGTTTTTT
V: TRBV7-8
size: -
D: TRBD1
J: TRBJ2-2
length: 16

CDR3: CASSLEGQSQETQYF
DNA: TGCGCCAGCAGCCTGGAGGGACAGTCCCAAGAGACCCAGTACTTC
V: TRBV5-1
size: -
D: -
J: TRBJ2-5
length: 15

CDR3: CAWSRQGFYGYTF
DNA: TGTGCCTGGAGCCGACAGGGGTTCTATGGCTACACCTTC
V: TRBV30
size: -
D: TRBD1
J: TRBJ1-2
length: 13